A single T cell receptor beta chain is shown here with its context. Its target is not known. With the read ending 3 residues before the CDR3 end, the germline J gene is used to fill in that end. This entry comes from a study of Tregs in tolerant kidney transplant recipients. Study-level points and caveats: Tregs expanded with activated donor B cells seemed most donor-specific. Biological reproducibility was not directly addressed in this study. Tolerant patients' donor-specific Tregs expanded beyond overall Tregs, suggesting antigen-driven growth.

V lost 5 bases to trimming and J lost 0 bases, with 7 bases between them. The CDR3 has 13 residues. The germline V gene encodes CDR1 SGHRS and CDR2 YFSETQ. Some clones are missing from TCRdb's copy, which holds only in-frame ones; the method was immunoSEQ multiplex PCR. The sample totals about 31,000 clones; its top ten clones hold about 1.9%. Related graft donors supplied nonmyeloablative bone marrow transplants, and mixed chimerism was transient. Unstimulated regulatory T cells (CD4+CD25+CD127-), CD4+CD25- non-regulatory cells, CD4 and CD8 cells were FACS-sorted from thawed PBMCs. This chain connects TRBV5-1 to TRBJ2-3, with D unresolved. The sequenced sample was CD4+ T cells from blood (PBMCs), obtained 24 months after the transplant. This TCR was recovered from a human patient who received a combined kidney and bone marrow transplant. The T cells may come from the graft donor. CDR3 sequence reads: CASSSTSTDTQYF. The CDR3 DNA, read in part, is TGCGCCAGCAGTTCAACTAGCACAGATACG.